This T cell receptor beta chain emerged from a study of cytomegalovirus exposure and HLA in healthy donors. General observations from the study: Solely CMV serostatus was available to characterize immune exposure. Other equally common chains were less clonally expanded than HLA-associated TCR beta chains, a later analysis showed. Later on, an analysis found that several of the most significant clusters appeared to be linked to common viral pathogens, which included parvovirus B19.

Per the germline V gene, CDR1 is SGDLS and CDR2 is YYNGEE. The CDR3 extends over 16 amino acids. Trimming left V 2 bases short and J 0 bases short, with 14 bases between. 60 Vbeta and 13 Jbeta primers were used in PCR. This table comes from immunoSEQ multiplex PCR, and its TCRdb copy is limited to in-frame clones, with some not included. The sample includes approximately 120,000 clones, approximately 87% of them seen just once. For this clone: Its antigen is still unknown.

The sample was PBMCs. This TCR was recovered from a man aged 18-30 years in good health and CMV-seropositive. V and J are TRBV9 and TRBJ1-2; maybe TRBD1 (6 bases). CDR3: CASSVLPDRANYGYTF. CDR3 nucleotide sequence: TGTGCCAGCAGCGTCCTGCCGGACAGAGCTAACTATGGCTACACCTTC.